This T cell receptor (beta chain) was captured in a study of T-cell reconstitution after alpha-beta-depleted transplantation in children. Unique molecular identifiers were built into the TCRbeta library. TCRdb itself ran the PCR reads through MiXCR, one entry per CDR3 protein. Among 450,000 to 550,000 distinct CDR3 sequences listed, roughly 10% were seen once. In regard to this clonotype: Antigen unknown.

Study-level results: One year after transplant, T-cell counts and diversity came mostly from newly produced T cells. There were some patients whose high TCRbeta diversity at day 60 came from surviving recipient T cells and thymic progenitors.

Here the sequenced sample was PBMCs, mostly from graft donor cells, taken 180 days after TCRalphabeta/CD19-depleted stem cell transplant. The TCR comes from a female patient aged 2 to 10 who had a stem cell transplant for aplastic anemia, so the T cells may come from the graft donor.

The CDR3 region has the DNA TGTGCCAGCAGTTACGACAGAAGCAATCAGCCCCAGCATTTT. Residues: CASSYDRSNQPQHF. The J gene is TRBJ1-5, the V gene TRBV6-5; tentative D call: TRBD1 (5 bases). Per the germline V gene, CDR1 is MNHEY and CDR2 is SVGAGI. The CDR3 covers 14 residues. Trimming removed 2 bases at V and 1 base at J, with 6 bases between.